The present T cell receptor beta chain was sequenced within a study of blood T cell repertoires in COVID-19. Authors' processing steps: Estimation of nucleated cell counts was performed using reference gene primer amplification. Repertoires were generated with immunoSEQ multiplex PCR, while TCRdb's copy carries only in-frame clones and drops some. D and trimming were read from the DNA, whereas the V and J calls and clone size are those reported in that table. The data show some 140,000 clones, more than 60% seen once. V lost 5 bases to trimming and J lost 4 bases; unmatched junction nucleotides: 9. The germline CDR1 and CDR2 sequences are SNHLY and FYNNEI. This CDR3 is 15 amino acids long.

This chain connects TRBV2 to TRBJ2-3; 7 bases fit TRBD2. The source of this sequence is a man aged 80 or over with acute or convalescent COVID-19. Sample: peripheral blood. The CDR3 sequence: CASSPRLAVADTQYF. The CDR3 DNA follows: TGTGCCAGCAGTCCCCGACTAGCAGTGGCAGATACGCAGTATTTT.